This is a list of T cell receptor beta chains from one sample in a study of blood T cells in healthy people across ages. TCRdb fed the 5' RACE reads into MiXCR, producing one record per CDR3 protein. The repertoire consists of approximately 1.5 million distinct CDR3 sequences, with 30% to 40% occurring once and the leading ten covering 11%. The material sequenced was blood. The receptor set was obtained from a woman in her 30s in good health. Each CDR3 is given with its conserved first and last residue. A D gene is named only where the DNA matches it firmly. The size field is filled for only some rows; it gives once, few, many or a size class.

DNA	CDR3	J	D	V	size
TGTGCCAGCAGTGAACTAACAGGGTTACCCAGGTGGAGCTCCTATAATTCACCCCTCCACTTT	CASSELTGLPRWSSYNSPLHF	TRBJ1-6	-	TRBV6-1	-
TGTGCCAGCAGCCCTGCCCGACAGGGTCTCTCTGGGGCCAACGTCCTGACTTTC	CASSPARQGLSGANVLTF	TRBJ2-6	TRBD1	TRBV7-2	few
TGCAGTGCCAGCCCAGGGGGGTATGAAAAACTGTTTTTT	CSASPGGYEKLFF	TRBJ1-4	TRBD1	TRBV20-1	-
TGCAGTGCTAGGTCGGCTAGCGGGAACTACAATGAGCAGTTCTTC	CSARSASGNYNEQFF	TRBJ2-1	TRBD2	TRBV20-1	many
TGTGCCAGCAGTTTATCAACCCCCGCTGGGGCCAACGTCCTGACTTTC	CASSLSTPAGANVLTF	TRBJ2-6	-	TRBV28	few
TGCAGCGCAGGGACACCCGGGACTAGTCCCTACAATGAGCAGTTCTTC	CSAGTPGTSPYNEQFF	TRBJ2-1	TRBD2	TRBV29-1	many
TGTGCCAGCAGTTTACAGGGGACACCCCACGAGCAGTACTTC	CASSLQGTPHEQYF	TRBJ2-7	TRBD1	TRBV6-6	-
TGTGCCAGCAGCTCATCGGACTCAATCCAAGAGACCCAGTACTTC	CASSSSDSIQETQYF	TRBJ2-5	-	TRBV11-2	-
TGTGCCAGCAGCTTGAAGTTGGCTAGCACAGATACGCAGTATTTT	CASSLKLASTDTQYF	TRBJ2-3	-	TRBV5-5	-
TGCGCCAGCAGCCAAGATCGGGGTAGCGCCAATGAGCAGTTCTTC	CASSQDRGSANEQFF	TRBJ2-1	-	TRBV4-1	-
TGTGCCAGCAACCAAGGATTCGGAGACAACATTCAGTACTTC	CASNQGFGDNIQYF	TRBJ2-4	-	TRBV3-1	-
TGTGCCATCAGGGAGACAGGGAACTATGGCTACACCTTC	CAIRETGNYGYTF	TRBJ1-2	TRBD1	TRBV10-3	few
TGTGCCAGCAGCTCGGGGGAGGGCCTGAATGAGCAGTTCTTC	CASSSGEGLNEQFF	TRBJ2-1	TRBD2	TRBV7-7	few
TGTGCCAGCAGTTCATTTGCGGGGAGCAATGAGCAGTTCTTC	CASSSFAGSNEQFF	TRBJ2-1	-	TRBV27	few
TGTGCCACTGCAGGGGTAGACACTGAAGCTTTCTTT	CATAGVDTEAFF	TRBJ1-1	-	TRBV3-1	-
TGCAGTGCTAGAGGGACTAGTTTTAATGAGCAGTTCTTC	CSARGTSFNEQFF	TRBJ2-1	TRBD2	TRBV20-1	few
TGTGCCAGCAGTCACCCGCCTACTCGCCCCTACGAGCAGTACTTC	CASSHPPTRPYEQYF	TRBJ2-7	-	TRBV6-2/TRBV6-3	-
TGCGCCAGCAGCTTACTAGCGGGTCCGCCTTTCTACGAGCAGTACTTC	CASSLLAGPPFYEQYF	TRBJ2-7	TRBD2	TRBV5-1	few
TGTGCCATCAGAAAAGCGGGACAGGGGCCCTACGAGCAGTACTTC	CAIRKAGQGPYEQYF	TRBJ2-7	TRBD1	TRBV10-3	few
TGTGCCAGCAGTGCCACGCGTGGGGCGGGTACGCAGTATTTT	CASSATRGAGTQYF	TRBJ2-3	-	TRBV2	few
TGTGCCAGCAGACGAAACGGGGCCGATGAGCAGTTCTTC	CASRRNGADEQFF	TRBJ2-1	-	TRBV12-3/TRBV12-4	-
TGTGCCATCAGTCCGGGGCATTTTCAAACAGATACGCAGTATTTT	CAISPGHFQTDTQYF	TRBJ2-3	-	TRBV10-3	-
TGTGCCAGCAGCGTAGCTGGGACAGGGGAATCGACCCTCCACTTT	CASSVAGTGESTLHF	TRBJ1-6	TRBD1	TRBV9	few
TGCGCCAGCAGCTTGACGAGACAGGGGACTAACTACGAGCAGTACTTC	CASSLTRQGTNYEQYF	TRBJ2-7	-	TRBV5-1	many
TGTGCCAGCAGTCGAGGGTTTGCAGATACGCAGTATTTT	CASSRGFADTQYF	TRBJ2-3	-	TRBV12-3/TRBV12-4	-
TGTAGTGCTACCGACAGGGAAAAACTGTTTTTT	CSATDREKLFF	TRBJ1-4	-	TRBV20-1	few
TGTGCCAGCAGCGTAGGGGTAGCGATGTACCAAGAGACCCAGTACTTC	CASSVGVAMYQETQYF	TRBJ2-5	-	TRBV9	-
TGCAGTGCTAGAGCTCTGGCTACAGTCTCTTTCTTT	CSARALATVSFF	TRBJ1-1	-	TRBV20-1	many
TGTGCCAGCAGTTTATCTGGATTGAGGGGCTCCAGGTTGGAGCAGTACTTC	CASSLSGLRGSRLEQYF	TRBJ2-7	-	TRBV28	few
TGTGCCAGCAGCTCCCCCCAAGCGGGAGGGCCCTACAATGAGCAGTTCTTC	CASSSPQAGGPYNEQFF	TRBJ2-1	TRBD2	TRBV2	-
TGTGCCAGCAGCTTAGGACCAGGGGGTCAGCTCCAGCATTTT	CASSLGPGGQLQHF	TRBJ1-5	TRBD1	TRBV11-2	-
TGTGCCAGCAGCGAGATAGAGTCCTACGAGCAGTACTTC	CASSEIESYEQYF	TRBJ2-7	-	TRBV6-6	few
TGTGCCAGCAGTTATACCCTGGGGGAGGGAAGGAATGAGCAGTTCTTC	CASSYTLGEGRNEQFF	TRBJ2-1	TRBD2	TRBV28	few
TGTGCCAGCAGTCGTCCTTCTAGCGGATACTCCTACGAGCAGTACTTC	CASSRPSSGYSYEQYF	TRBJ2-7	-	TRBV21-1	medium-sized
TGTGCCTGGCTCTTGACCGGGACAAGACGGGCCGGCTACACCTTC	CAWLLTGTRRAGYTF	TRBJ1-2	-	TRBV30	-
TGTGCCAGCAGTTTAGAAACCCCTCCCTTTTACGATGAGCAGTTCTTC	CASSLETPPFYDEQFF	TRBJ2-1	-	TRBV12-3/TRBV12-4	-
TGTGCCACCAGCAGAGTTTGGGACGAGCAGTACTTC	CATSRVWDEQYF	TRBJ2-7	-	TRBV15	many
TGTGCCACGAGGGGACAGGGAAGGGATGAGCAGTTCTTC	CATRGQGRDEQFF	TRBJ2-1	TRBD1	TRBV27	few
TGCGCCAGCAGCCAAGATCCGACAGCCAAAGAGACCCAGTACTTC	CASSQDPTAKETQYF	TRBJ2-5	-	TRBV4-1	many
TGTGCCAGCAGCTCCTCGGGGGGTGGGAATCAGCCCCAGCATTTT	CASSSSGGGNQPQHF	TRBJ1-5	-	TRBV5-5	-
TGTGCCAGCAGTTTTAGGATGGAGGGTAACAAGAACGAGCAGTACTTC	CASSFRMEGNKNEQYF	TRBJ2-7	-	TRBV6-6	few
TGTGCCAGCAGTCCGACTGACGGTAGCAATCAGCCCCAGCATTTT	CASSPTDGSNQPQHF	TRBJ1-5	-	TRBV28	-
TGTGCCAGCAGCTTAGGGACTAGCGGGGCTGGGGCCCAGTACTTC	CASSLGTSGAGAQYF	TRBJ2-5	TRBD2	TRBV11-2	-
TGTGCCAGCAGCCAAGTCCCCTCCGGGCTAGGACTCTCCTACGAGCAGTACTTC	CASSQVPSGLGLSYEQYF	TRBJ2-7	-	TRBV4-2	-
TGCGCCAGCAGTGAGCGACAGATGAGCACTGAAGCTTTCTTT	CASSERQMSTEAFF	TRBJ1-1	-	TRBV10-2	once
TGTGCCATCAGTGAGTCGGTGATGGAGACCCAGTACTTC	CAISESVMETQYF	TRBJ2-5	-	TRBV10-3	many
TGCGCCAGCAGCTTGGCGCCTAGCGGACCCTCAGCGGCCGAGCAGTACTTC	CASSLAPSGPSAAEQYF	TRBJ2-7	TRBD2	TRBV5-1	few
TGTGCCAGCAGCGAGCGAGGGGCCGGAGGGATCCCCCTCCACTTT	CASSERGAGGIPLHF	TRBJ1-6	-	TRBV7-9	-
TGCAGCGTCTCACCATACTCTGGAAACACCATATATTTT	CSVSPYSGNTIYF	TRBJ1-3	-	TRBV29-1	-
TGTGCCACCAGCGACTACAGCCAGCCCCAGCATTTT	CATSDYSQPQHF	TRBJ1-5	-	TRBV15	few
TGTGCCAGCAGTGTCCGGGGGGCTAATGAAAAACTGTTTTTT	CASSVRGANEKLFF	TRBJ1-4	-	TRBV28	few
TGTGCCAGCAGCTCCCTGTCACGTCGGCCCTACGAGCAGTACTTC	CASSSLSRRPYEQYF	TRBJ2-7	-	TRBV11-2	-
TGTGCCAGCAGTGCCCGGGACTACGGAGGAGAGACCCAGTACTTC	CASSARDYGGETQYF	TRBJ2-5	TRBD2	TRBV6-1	few
TGCAGTGCTAGATCCGGGGTCTGGTATGGCTACACCTTC	CSARSGVWYGYTF	TRBJ1-2	-	TRBV20-1	few
TGTGCCAGCAGCCAAGATAGTGACCACTACAATGAGCAGTTCTTC	CASSQDSDHYNEQFF	TRBJ2-1	-	TRBV3-1	few
TGCGCCAGCAGCCATCAAGACAGGGGGGATGCCGTCCTGACTTTC	CASSHQDRGDAVLTF	TRBJ2-6	TRBD1	TRBV4-1	many